Sequencing of this TCR beta chain was carried out in a study of shared clonotypes between healthy human individuals. CD45RO-negative, CCR7-positively selected cells formed the naive CD8 fraction, excluding terminally differentiated effector memory CD45RA+ cells. All donors were Caucasian adults living in Nashville, Tennessee. The assay was immunoSEQ multiplex PCR, and TCRdb's table has in-frame clones only and misses some. The table lists roughly 890,000 clones, 92% of them singletons, with around 24% in the top ten. The CDR3 covers 18 residues. V gave up 2 bases and J gave up 0 bases; unmatched junction bases: 4. Germline V gene lookup returns CDR1 SGDLS and CDR2 YYNGEE. The study's findings and limits: An effect of sequencing depth on clonotype sharing among donors was expected. Of the naive CD4 clonotypes, approximately 5% were shared across a handful of donors.

To note about this clone: The antigen remains unidentified.

The sample was naive CD8+ T cells sorted from blood. The V call is TRBV9, the J call TRBJ2-1; TRBD2 matches 14 bases. The origin of this receptor is a man aged 30 to 45 in good health. The chain's CDR3 is CASSVAGTSGSSYNEQFF. The DNA of the CDR3 is TGTGCCAGCAGCGTGGCTGGGACTAGCGGGAGCTCCTACAATGAGCAGTTCTTC.